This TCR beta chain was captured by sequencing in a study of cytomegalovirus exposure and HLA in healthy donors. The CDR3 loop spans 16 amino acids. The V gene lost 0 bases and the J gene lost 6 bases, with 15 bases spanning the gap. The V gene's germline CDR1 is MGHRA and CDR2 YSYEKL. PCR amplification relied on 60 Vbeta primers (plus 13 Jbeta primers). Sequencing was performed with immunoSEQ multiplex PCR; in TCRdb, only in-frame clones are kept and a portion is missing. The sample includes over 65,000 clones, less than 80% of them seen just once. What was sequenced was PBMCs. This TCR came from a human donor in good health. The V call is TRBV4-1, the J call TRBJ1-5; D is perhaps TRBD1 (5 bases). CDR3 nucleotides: TGCGCCAGCAGCCAAGAGGGAGGGGCGAATCGTCAGCCCCAGCATTTT. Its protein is CASSQEGGANRQPQHF.